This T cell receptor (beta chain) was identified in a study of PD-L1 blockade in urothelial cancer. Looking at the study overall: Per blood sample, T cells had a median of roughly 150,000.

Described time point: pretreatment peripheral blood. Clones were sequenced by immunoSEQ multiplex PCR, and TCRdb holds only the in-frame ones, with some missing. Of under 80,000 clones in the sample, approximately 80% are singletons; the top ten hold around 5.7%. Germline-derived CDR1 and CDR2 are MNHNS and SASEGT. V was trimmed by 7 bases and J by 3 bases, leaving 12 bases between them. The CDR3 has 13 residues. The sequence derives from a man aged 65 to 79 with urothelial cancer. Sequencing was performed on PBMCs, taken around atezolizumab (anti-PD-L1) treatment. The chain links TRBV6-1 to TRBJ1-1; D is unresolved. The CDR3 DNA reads TGTGCCAGCAATGAGGGAGGACACACTGAAGCTTTCTTT. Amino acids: CASNEGGHTEAFF.